This record concerns one T cell receptor (beta chain) sequence. The record originates from a study of blood T cell repertoires in COVID-19. In the study overall: COVID-19 samples collected from the United States, Italy and Spain covered acute and convalescent phases.

Authors' processing steps: Amplified reference gene primers provided the basis for estimating nucleated cell counts. Measured with immunoSEQ multiplex PCR; TCRdb has only the in-frame clones, and not every one. The V and J calls and clone size are taken from that table; D and trimming were inferred from the DNA. The data show a few hundred thousand clones, with around 90% seen just once and 2.1% held by the top ten. The sequenced sample consisted of peripheral blood. The TCR comes from an older woman with COVID-19, enrolled during active disease.

The CDR3 spells CASSLTTGTRANEQFF. Written as DNA, the CDR3 is TGTGCCAGCAGCTTAACCACCGGGACTAGAGCAAATGAGCAGTTCTTC. The chain is built from TRBV13 and TRBJ2-1; 8 bases line up with TRBD2. J lost 7 bases, V lost 2 bases, and 10 bases had no gene match. The CDR3 length is 16 residues. Germline-derived CDR1 and CDR2 are PRHDT and FYEKMQ (reference sequence).